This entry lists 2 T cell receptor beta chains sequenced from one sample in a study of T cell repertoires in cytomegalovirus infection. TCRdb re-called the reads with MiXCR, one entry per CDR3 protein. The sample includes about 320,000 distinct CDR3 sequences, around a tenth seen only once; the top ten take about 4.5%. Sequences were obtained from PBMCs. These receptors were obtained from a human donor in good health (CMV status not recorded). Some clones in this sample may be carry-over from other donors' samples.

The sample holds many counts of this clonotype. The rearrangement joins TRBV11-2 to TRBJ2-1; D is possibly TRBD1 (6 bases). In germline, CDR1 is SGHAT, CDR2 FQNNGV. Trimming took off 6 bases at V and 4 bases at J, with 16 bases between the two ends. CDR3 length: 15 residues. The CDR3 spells CASRADGQKYNEQFF. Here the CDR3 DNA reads TGTGCCAGCAGAGCCGACGGACAGAAATACAATGAGCAGTTCTTC.

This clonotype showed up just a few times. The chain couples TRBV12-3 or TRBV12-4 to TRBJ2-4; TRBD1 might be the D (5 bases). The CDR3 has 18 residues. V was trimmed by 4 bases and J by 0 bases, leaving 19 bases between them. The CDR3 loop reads CASSSTDKSGLAKNIQYF. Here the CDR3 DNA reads TGTGCCAGCAGTTCCACCGATAAATCAGGGTTAGCCAAAAACATTCAGTACTTC.